Shown below are 18 T cell receptor beta chains from a single sample sequenced in a study of OX40 agonist ivuxolimab in advanced cancers. Here immunoSEQ multiplex PCR was the method, and the copy in TCRdb shows in-frame clones only, minus some. The data contain about 62,000 clones, approximately 80% of them singletons. This specimen consisted of CD4+ or CD8+ T cells sorted from blood, obtained in a trial of the OX40 agonist ivuxolimab. These receptors all stem from an adult with an advanced solid tumor such as melanoma, head and neck, liver or kidney cancer.

This clone has just a few counts. The gene calls are TRBV5-1 and TRBJ2-3; D is unclear. Germline V gene data show CDR1 as SGHRS and CDR2 as YFSETQ. The V gene lost 7 bases and the J gene lost 4 bases, with 10 bases spanning the gap. The CDR3 length is 12 residues. CDR3 sequence reads: CASSYFSDTQYF. CDR3 bases: TGCGCCAGCTCCTATTTTTCAGATACGCAGTATTTT.

The rearrangement uses TRBV30 and TRBJ2-7; unclear D gene. Looked up from germline, CDR1 is GTSNPN and CDR2 is SVGIG (reference sequence). The CDR3 has 12 amino acids. V was shortened by 0 bases and J by 4 bases, with 7 bases between the two germline ends. In nucleotides, the CDR3 is TGTGCCTGGAGTGTACTGGGGTACGAGCAGTACTTC. Translating it yields CAWSVLGYEQYF.

The V and J genes are TRBV7-8 and TRBJ2-7; 8 positions match TRBD1. CDR1 is SGHVS, CDR2 FQNEAQ, per germline. J gave up 6 bases and V 5 bases, and 6 bases lay outside the gene matches. The CDR3 consists of 13 residues. The CDR3 DNA is TGTGCCAGCAGCCTCCAGGGGGCCTTCGAGCAGTACTTC. Its translation: CASSLQGAFEQYF.

The V call is TRBV12-5, the J call TRBJ2-3; 10 bases line up with TRBD2. J was trimmed by 3 bases and V by 3 bases; bases with no gene match: 12. Germline loops: CDR1 LGHNT, CDR2 FRNRAP. This CDR3 has 18 residues. CDR3 in DNA: TGTGCTAGTGGTTTAGATATTCGCGCTAGCGGGAGAACAGATACGCAGTATTTT. The encoded protein is CASGLDIRASGRTDTQYF. Looking up the rest from reference TRBV12-5 and TRBJ2-3 gives the full variable domain: DARVTQTPRHKVTEMGQEVTMRCQPILGHNTVFWYRQTMMQGLELLAYFRNRAPLDDSGMPKDRFSAEMPDATLATLKIQPSEPRDSAVYFCASGLDIRASGRTDTQYFGPGTRLTVL.

The V gene is TRBV5-1, the J gene TRBJ2-7, with a weak D call TRBD2 (5 bases). V shed 3 bases and J shed 4 bases, with 11 bases lying between them. The germline V gene encodes CDR1 SGHRS and CDR2 YFSETQ. The CDR3 sequence is 13 residues long. CDR3 sequence: CASSWTPVYEQYF. Written as DNA, the CDR3 is TGCGCCAGCAGCTGGACTCCAGTGTACGAGCAGTACTTC. Full variable domain (rest looked up from reference TRBV5-1 and TRBJ2-7): KAGVTQTPRYLIKTRGQQVTLSCSPISGHRSVSWYQQTPGQGLQFLFEYFSETQRNKGNFPGRFSGRQFSNSRSEMNVSTLELGDSALYLCASSWTPVYEQYFGPGTRLTVT.

The CDR3 DNA reads TGTGCCAGCAATCCGGACAGGGCCTACGAGCAGTACTTC. Translation: CASNPDRAYEQYF. The genes are TRBV2 and TRBJ2-7; TRBD1 agrees at 8 bases. This CDR3 comprises 13 residues. V dropped 7 bases and J dropped 2; count of bases not matched to a gene: 4. Per germline, CDR1 SNHLY and CDR2 FYNNEI.

This chain links TRBV11-3 with TRBJ1-1; D is unresolved. This CDR3 has 15 residues. Germline V gene sequence: CDR1 SGHNT, CDR2 YENEEA. V lost 4 bases and J lost 5, with 17 bases in between. For the CDR3, the DNA is TGTGCCAGCAGCTCCCAAGCGGAGGCGGGGACTGAAGCTTTCTTT. This codes for CASSSQAEAGTEAFF.

This sequence joins TRBV12-5 and TRBJ1-4, with D perhaps TRBD1 (6 bases). CDR3 length equals 13 residues. Trimming pared 1 base from V and 8 bases from J, leaving 8 bases between. Germline V lookup: CDR1 LGHNT, CDR2 FRNRAP. The CDR3 region is CASGLGQGEKLFF. The CDR3 DNA follows: TGTGCTAGTGGTTTGGGGCAGGGGGAAAAACTGTTTTTT.

On this clone: Other DNA sequences in this specimen translate into the identical CDR3. The chain recombines TRBV4-2 with TRBJ1-4, with 9 positions matching TRBD1. The germline gives CDR1 LGHNA, CDR2 YNFKEQ. Trimming removed 2 bases from V and 3 bases from J; junction bases left unmatched: 7. The CDR3 consists of 17 residues. CDR3 nucleotides: TGTGCCAGCAGCCAATCCGGGACAGGGTCGGCTAATGAAAAACTGTTTTTT. Residues: CASSQSGTGSANEKLFF.

The chain joins TRBV27 to TRBJ2-7; D is unclear. In germline, CDR1 is MNHEY, CDR2 SMNVEV (reference sequence). Trimming removed 5 bases from V and 6 bases from J, with 8 bases in between. The CDR3 consists of 11 residues. The CDR3: CASSLGGEQYF. CDR3 DNA sequence: TGTGCCAGCAGTCTCGGTGGCGAGCAGTACTTC.

The J gene is TRBJ2-7, the V gene TRBV9; 10 bases line up with TRBD1. CDR1 SGDLS and CDR2 YYNGEE come from the germline V gene. V was clipped by 0 bases and J by 6 bases; unmatched bases: 6. This CDR3 has 15 amino acids. Here the CDR3 DNA reads TGTGCCAGCAGCGTAGAGACGGGACAGGGGTCCGAGCAGTACTTC. This translates into CASSVETGQGSEQYF.

This clone was seen more than once but under ten times. The V gene is TRBV6-1, the J gene TRBJ2-2; TRBD1 agrees at 8 bases. The germline CDR1 and CDR2 sequences are MNHNS and SASEGT. The V and J ends lost 6 bases and 1 base, in that order; junction bases with no gene match: 1. The length of the CDR3 is 14 residues. Written as DNA, the CDR3 is TGTGCCAGCAGGGGGACAGGGAACACCGGGGAGCTGTTTTTT. Translated, it gives CASRGTGNTGELFF.

V and J are TRBV7-2 and TRBJ2-3; no reliable D call. V was pared by 5 bases and J by 4 bases, with 10 bases between. This CDR3 is 13 amino acids long. Germline V gene sequence: CDR1 SGHTA, CDR2 FQGNSA. The CDR3 DNA reads as TGTGCCAGCAGCGTAACAGTTGCAGATACGCAGTATTTT. Translating it yields CASSVTVADTQYF.

The chain carries TRBV5-1 and TRBJ2-4, with TRBD1 identical over 8 bases. This CDR3 comprises 13 residues. CDR1 SGHRS and CDR2 YFSETQ come from the germline V gene. With 4 bases clipped from V and 8 bases from J, the junction kept 5 bases outside the gene matches. CDR3 sequence (DNA): TGCGCCAGCAGCCCCGGGACAGGACACATTCAGTACTTC. Amino acid sequence: CASSPGTGHIQYF.

V and J are TRBV7-9 and TRBJ1-2, with TRBD1 as a possible D gene (5 bases). The CDR3 is 14 amino acids. Between the trimmed V and J ends, which lost 7 bases and 0 bases, there was a span of 12 bases. Germline loops: CDR1 SEHNR, CDR2 FQNEAQ (reference sequence). CDR3: CASTQVTANYGYTF. The CDR3 bases are TGTGCCAGCACCCAAGTGACAGCTAACTATGGCTACACCTTC.

This chain connects TRBV6-6 to TRBJ1-5; TRBD1 matches 11 bases. The CDR3 contains 16 residues. In germline, CDR1 is MNHNY, CDR2 SVGAGI (reference sequence). V shed 5 bases, J shed 2 bases, and the junction held 5 bases outside the gene matches. The CDR3 sequence is CASSGEGQGGNQPQHF. For the CDR3, the DNA is TGTGCCAGCAGTGGCGAGGGACAGGGGGGCAATCAGCCCCAGCATTTT.

The V gene is TRBV19, the J gene TRBJ2-7, with D possibly matching TRBD2 (6 bases). The germline gives CDR1 LNHDA, CDR2 SQIVND (reference sequence). This CDR3 comprises 13 residues. V lost 9 bases and J 7 bases, leaving 19 bases between the germline ends. The CDR3 spells CASTTGTLGEQYF. DNA of the CDR3: TGTGCCAGCACAACGGGGACTCTCGGGGAGCAGTACTTC.

V is TRBV4-1 and J is TRBJ2-1; TRBD2 matches at 11 bases. Looked up from germline, CDR1 is MGHRA and CDR2 is YSYEKL. CDR3 length: 18 amino acids. Trimming removed 2 bases from V and 3 bases from J; junction bases left unmatched: 9. CDR3 nucleotides: TGCGCCAGCAGCCAAAATCCCACTAGCGGGAGTTACTACAATGAGCAGTTCTTC. Amino acid sequence: CASSQNPTSGSYYNEQFF.